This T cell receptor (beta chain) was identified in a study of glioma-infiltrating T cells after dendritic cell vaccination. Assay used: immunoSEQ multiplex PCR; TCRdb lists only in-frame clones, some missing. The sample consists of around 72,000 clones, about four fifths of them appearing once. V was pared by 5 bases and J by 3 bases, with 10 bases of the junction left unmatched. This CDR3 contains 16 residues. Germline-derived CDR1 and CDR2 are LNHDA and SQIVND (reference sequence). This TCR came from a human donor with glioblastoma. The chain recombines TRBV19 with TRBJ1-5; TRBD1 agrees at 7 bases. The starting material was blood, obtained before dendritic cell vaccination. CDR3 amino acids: CASSLKGARVNQPQHF. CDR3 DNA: TGTGCCAGTAGTCTCAAGGGGGCGCGGGTCAATCAGCCCCAGCATTTT. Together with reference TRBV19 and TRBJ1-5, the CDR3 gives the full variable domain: DGGITQSPKYLFRKEGQNVTLSCEQNLNHDAMYWYRQDPGQGLRLIYYSQIVNDFQKGDIAEGYSVSREKKESFPLTVTSAQKNPTAFYLCASSLKGARVNQPQHFGDGTRLSIL.